The rows below give T cell receptor beta chains drawn from one sample of a study of blood T cell repertoires in COVID-19. Profiled with immunoSEQ multiplex PCR; TCRdb holds only in-frame clones, not every one. Of about 200,000 clones in the sample, 84% were seen once. Specimen: PBMCs or T cells enriched from blood (not recorded which). These receptors were collected from a man in his forties or fifties who had recovered from COVID-19. Each CDR3 is given with its conserved first and last residue. The order of the fields is clone size, J gene, CDR3 length, V gene, D gene, CDR3 DNA, CDR3 protein. The D gene is left open where the match is weak. Clone sizes are given selectively: once, few, many, or a class where the clone is expanded.

once | TRBJ1-4 | 14 | TRBV28 | NA | TGTGCCAGCACCTTACAGGGTTCTAATGAAAAACTGTTTTTT | CASTLQGSNEKLFF
NA | TRBJ1-6 | 15 | TRBV6-5 | NA | TGTGCCAGCGGCCTCGCGGGGGCGTATAATTCACCCCTCCACTTT | CASGLAGAYNSPLHF
NA | TRBJ2-7 | 11 | TRBV29-1 | TRBD2 | TGCAGCGTTTCGACTAGCTTGAAGCAGTACTTC | CSVSTSLKQYF
NA | TRBJ1-6 | 14 | TRBV27 | TRBD1 | TGTGCCAGCAGCGGGACAGGGGTAAACTCACCCCTCCACTTT | CASSGTGVNSPLHF
NA | TRBJ1-4 | 12 | TRBV5-4 | NA | TGTGCCAGCAGTATCCAGGATGAAAAACTGTTTTTT | CASSIQDEKLFF
NA | TRBJ1-2 | 14 | TRBV19 | TRBD1 | TGTGCCAGTAGTATAGACAGGGGGAACTATGGCTACACCTTC | CASSIDRGNYGYTF
few | TRBJ2-1 | 14 | TRBV29-1 | TRBD2 | TGCAGCGTTGATCGTAGCGGGGGGTACAATGAGCAGTTCTTC | CSVDRSGGYNEQFF
NA | TRBJ1-2 | 14 | TRBV5-1 | TRBD1 | TGCGCCAGCAGCTCAAGGACAGGACTGGATGGCTACACCTTC | CASSSRTGLDGYTF
NA | TRBJ1-2 | 14 | TRBV11-3 | NA | TGTGCCAGCAGCTATACAGGGTCGCTTGGCGGCTACACCTTC | CASSYTGSLGGYTF
NA | TRBJ2-2 | 16 | TRBV5-4 | NA | TGTGCCAGCAGCTTGGCAGGGCCCTCGAACACCGGGGAGCTGTTTTTT | CASSLAGPSNTGELFF
NA | TRBJ2-7 | 17 | TRBV7-2 | TRBD2 | TGTGCCAGCAGCTTATATGTGTCGGCGGGGGTTAGTTACGAGCAGTACTTC | CASSLYVSAGVSYEQYF
NA | TRBJ1-3 | 15 | TRBV19 | NA | TGTGCCAGTAGTACCGCACGACAGCCCAAAGACACCATATATTTT | CASSTARQPKDTIYF
NA | TRBJ1-2 | 13 | TRBV5-8 | NA | TGTGCCAGCAGCTCTATACAGGGTTATGGCTACACCTTC | CASSSIQGYGYTF
NA | TRBJ1-2 | 13 | TRBV4-2 | NA | TGTGCCAGCAGCCCGACACTAGGGGGTGGCTACACCTTC | CASSPTLGGGYTF
NA | TRBJ1-6 | 17 | TRBV14 | TRBD1 | TGTGCCAGCAGCCACCGACAGGGACTGTCCTATAATTCACCCCTCCACTTT | CASSHRQGLSYNSPLHF
NA | TRBJ1-1 | 14 | TRBV4-3 | NA | TGCGCCAGCAGCGAAGTTCAGGGTGGCACTGAAGCTTTCTTT | CASSEVQGGTEAFF
NA | TRBJ1-2 | 14 | TRBV29-1 | NA | TGCAGCGTCTATTTGGATGAGGGTGAAGATGGCTACACCTTC | CSVYLDEGEDGYTF
NA | TRBJ2-7 | 10 | TRBV28 | NA | TGTGCCAGCAGTTCAAACGAGCAGTACTTC | CASSSNEQYF
NA | TRBJ1-5 | 14 | TRBV2 | NA | TGTGCCAGCAGTTCGGGTCAGGGGAATCAGCCCCAGCATTTT | CASSSGQGNQPQHF
NA | TRBJ1-2 | 15 | TRBV30 | TRBD1 | TGTGCCTGGAGCTACACAGGGGCTGCATACCAGGGCTACACCTTC | CAWSYTGAAYQGYTF
NA | TRBJ2-1 | 15 | TRBV10-3 | NA | TGTGCCATCAGGAGTCGTGAGGGCGCTTACAATGAGCAGTTCTTC | CAIRSREGAYNEQFF
once | TRBJ2-1 | 16 | TRBV7-2 | TRBD2 | TGTGCCAGCAGCTATACTAGCGGGGTTGCAATTGTTGAGCAGTTCTTC | CASSYTSGVAIVEQFF
NA | TRBJ2-5 | 13 | TRBV6-2/TRBV6-3 | TRBD2 | TGTGCCAGCAGTTTCGGGGGGCAAGAGACCCAGTACTTC | CASSFGGQETQYF
NA | TRBJ1-4 | 14 | TRBV25-1 | NA | TGTGCCAGCAGTGAGACACAGTATATTGAAAAACTGTTTTTT | CASSETQYIEKLFF
NA | TRBJ2-5 | 15 | TRBV11-2 | TRBD2 | TGTGCCAGCAGCTTTTACCTAGCGGGGGTTGAGACCCAGTACTTC | CASSFYLAGVETQYF
NA | TRBJ1-4 | 12 | TRBV12-5 | NA | TGTGCTAGTGCCCCGGGAGGTGAAAAACTGTTTTTT | CASAPGGEKLFF
NA | TRBJ2-1 | 14 | TRBV7-2 | NA | TGTGCCACCCTCCAAAGCTTTTCCTACAATGAGCAGTTCTTC | CATLQSFSYNEQFF